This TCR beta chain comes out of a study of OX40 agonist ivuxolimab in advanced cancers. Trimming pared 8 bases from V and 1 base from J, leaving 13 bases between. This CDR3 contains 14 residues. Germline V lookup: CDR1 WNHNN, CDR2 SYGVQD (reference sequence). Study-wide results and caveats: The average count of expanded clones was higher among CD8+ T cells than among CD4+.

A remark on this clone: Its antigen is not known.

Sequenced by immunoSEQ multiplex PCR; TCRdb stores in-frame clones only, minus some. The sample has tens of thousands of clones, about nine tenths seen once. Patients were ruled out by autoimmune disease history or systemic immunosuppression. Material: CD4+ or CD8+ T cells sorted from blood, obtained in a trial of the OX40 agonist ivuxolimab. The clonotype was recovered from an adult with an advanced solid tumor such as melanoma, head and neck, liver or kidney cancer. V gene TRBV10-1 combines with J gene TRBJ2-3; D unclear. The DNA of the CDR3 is TGCGCCAGCGCTTCGGATAGGCGCACAGATACGCAGTATTTT. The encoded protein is CASASDRRTDTQYF.